This is a list of T cell receptor beta chains from one sample in a study of CD8 T cells in ankylosing spondylitis. TCRdb recomputed calls from the 5' RACE reads with MiXCR, one row per CDR3 protein. The sample lists around 340,000 distinct CDR3 sequences, roughly 22% occurring once. Sequenced material: blood, either unsorted or a sorted T cell fraction (not recorded which). The origin of the receptors is a male donor with ankylosing spondylitis or in good health (not recorded which). The CDR3 runs from the conserved cysteine through the conserved F or W. Fields, in order: J gene, V gene, D gene, clone size, CDR3 DNA, CDR3 protein. The D gene is left open where the match is weak. Clone size, where shown, is once, few, many, or a class for clones that have expanded.

J gene: TRBJ2-7
V gene: TRBV1
D gene: NA
clone size: NA
CDR3 DNA: TGCACCAGCAGCCACCCTAGCGGCCCGATAACCTACGAGCAGTACTTC
CDR3 protein: CTSSHPSGPITYEQYF

J gene: TRBJ2-5
V gene: TRBV6-2/TRBV6-3
D gene: NA
clone size: few
CDR3 DNA: TGTGCCAGCCTTACGAGGAGGGGGACGCAAGAGACCCAGTACTTC
CDR3 protein: CASLTRRGTQETQYF

J gene: TRBJ2-2
V gene: TRBV10-3
D gene: NA
clone size: NA
CDR3 DNA: TGTGCCATCAGTGAATCCAACACCGGGGAGCTGTTTTTT
CDR3 protein: CAISESNTGELFF

J gene: TRBJ2-5
V gene: TRBV21-1
D gene: NA
clone size: few
CDR3 DNA: TGTGCCAGCAGCAAAGCCAACAGGGGGAAAGAGACCCAGTACTTC
CDR3 protein: CASSKANRGKETQYF

J gene: TRBJ2-1
V gene: TRBV6-1
D gene: TRBD2
clone size: few
CDR3 DNA: TGTGCCAGCAGCCTCAACGGCGGGGGGTGGAATGAGCAGTTCTTC
CDR3 protein: CASSLNGGGWNEQFF

J gene: TRBJ2-7
V gene: TRBV12-3/TRBV12-4
D gene: NA
clone size: many
CDR3 DNA: TGTGCCAGCAGGCGGGACAGCTACGAGCAGTACTTC
CDR3 protein: CASRRDSYEQYF

J gene: TRBJ2-7
V gene: TRBV25-1
D gene: TRBD2
clone size: NA
CDR3 DNA: TGTGCCAGCAGTGAATCGTTCCCTAGCGGACTGACCTACGAGCAGTACTTC
CDR3 protein: CASSESFPSGLTYEQYF

J gene: TRBJ2-3
V gene: TRBV12-3/TRBV12-4
D gene: NA
clone size: few
CDR3 DNA: TGTGCCAGCAGTTTTTCCGCCACAGATACGCAGTATTTT
CDR3 protein: CASSFSATDTQYF

J gene: TRBJ2-7
V gene: TRBV7-3
D gene: NA
clone size: few
CDR3 DNA: TGTGCCAGCAGCTTAAGTAACTTCTACGAGCAGTACTTC
CDR3 protein: CASSLSNFYEQYF

J gene: TRBJ2-3
V gene: TRBV12-3/TRBV12-4
D gene: NA
clone size: NA
CDR3 DNA: TGTGCCAGCAGTCGACAGACGGCTAGCACAGATACGCAGTATTTT
CDR3 protein: CASSRQTASTDTQYF

J gene: TRBJ2-5
V gene: TRBV28
D gene: TRBD1
clone size: NA
CDR3 DNA: TGTGCCAGCAGTACCCCCGGGACAGAGACGTACCAAGAGACCCAGTACTTC
CDR3 protein: CASSTPGTETYQETQYF

J gene: TRBJ1-4
V gene: TRBV12-3/TRBV12-4
D gene: NA
clone size: NA
CDR3 DNA: TGTGCCAGCAGCCTGGACAGATTAACTAATGAAAAACTGTTTTTT
CDR3 protein: CASSLDRLTNEKLFF

J gene: TRBJ2-5
V gene: TRBV12-3/TRBV12-4
D gene: NA
clone size: NA
CDR3 DNA: TGTGCCAGCAGTTTAGAAACGGGGAGAGAGACCCAGTACTTC
CDR3 protein: CASSLETGRETQYF

J gene: TRBJ2-5
V gene: TRBV6-5
D gene: NA
clone size: NA
CDR3 DNA: TGTGCCAGCAGTTACGGAGCAGGGGGGGAGACCCAGTACTTC
CDR3 protein: CASSYGAGGETQYF

J gene: TRBJ2-6
V gene: TRBV7-9
D gene: TRBD1
clone size: few
CDR3 DNA: TGTGCCAGCAGCTCAACAGGGGCCGGGGCCAACGTCCTGACTTTC
CDR3 protein: CASSSTGAGANVLTF

J gene: TRBJ1-2
V gene: TRBV4-1
D gene: TRBD1
clone size: few
CDR3 DNA: TGCGCCAGCAGCCAAACCCTGACAGGGGTTTATGGCTACACCTTC
CDR3 protein: CASSQTLTGVYGYTF

J gene: TRBJ2-1
V gene: TRBV9
D gene: TRBD2
clone size: NA
CDR3 DNA: TGTGCCAGCAGCGTAGAGGCTAGCGGGCCCTACAATGAGCAGTTCTTC
CDR3 protein: CASSVEASGPYNEQFF

J gene: TRBJ2-2
V gene: TRBV25-1
D gene: TRBD2
clone size: few
CDR3 DNA: TGTGCCAGCAGTGAATCCGGGACTAGCGCCGGGGAGCTGTTTTTT
CDR3 protein: CASSESGTSAGELFF

J gene: TRBJ2-2
V gene: TRBV20-1
D gene: TRBD1
clone size: NA
CDR3 DNA: TGCAGTGCTAGAACCCAGGACAGGCCGAACACCGGGGAGCTGTTTTTT
CDR3 protein: CSARTQDRPNTGELFF

J gene: TRBJ2-7
V gene: TRBV28
D gene: TRBD1
clone size: NA
CDR3 DNA: TGTGCCAGCAGCACCGGGACAGGTCGTCCCTGGGAGCAGTACTTC
CDR3 protein: CASSTGTGRPWEQYF

J gene: TRBJ2-1
V gene: TRBV5-1
D gene: NA
clone size: few
CDR3 DNA: TGCGCCAGCAGCTTGGCGGGCTACGGATACAATGAGCAGTTCTTC
CDR3 protein: CASSLAGYGYNEQFF

J gene: TRBJ2-7
V gene: TRBV27
D gene: NA
clone size: few
CDR3 DNA: TGTGCCAGCAGTTTACGTGGTGTAGGGTACGAGCAGTACTTC
CDR3 protein: CASSLRGVGYEQYF

J gene: TRBJ2-7
V gene: TRBV5-8
D gene: NA
clone size: NA
CDR3 DNA: TGTGCCAGCAGCTTGGTGGACATTCCCTACGAGCAGTACTTC
CDR3 protein: CASSLVDIPYEQYF

J gene: TRBJ2-5
V gene: TRBV9
D gene: NA
clone size: NA
CDR3 DNA: TGTGCCAGCAGCCCTCAGGGAGGGACAAAACAAGAGACCCAGTACTTC
CDR3 protein: CASSPQGGTKQETQYF

J gene: TRBJ2-7
V gene: TRBV7-7
D gene: NA
clone size: few
CDR3 DNA: TGTGCTAGCAGCTTAGCTCGCCCAACCCGGGCCTACGAGCAGTACTTC
CDR3 protein: CASSLARPTRAYEQYF

J gene: TRBJ2-3
V gene: TRBV30
D gene: NA
clone size: many
CDR3 DNA: TGTGCCTGGACGGACCACGGGGATACGCAGTATTTT
CDR3 protein: CAWTDHGDTQYF

J gene: TRBJ2-1
V gene: TRBV12-3/TRBV12-4
D gene: TRBD2
clone size: NA
CDR3 DNA: TGTGCCAGCAGTTTTCCCGGCAGCCTAGCGGGGGTTAACAATGAGCAGTTCTTC
CDR3 protein: CASSFPGSLAGVNNEQFF

J gene: TRBJ2-1
V gene: TRBV20-1
D gene: NA
clone size: few
CDR3 DNA: TGCAGTGCTAGAGATTTGAGTAGGGGCCCAGTCTCCTACAATGAGCAGTTCTTC
CDR3 protein: CSARDLSRGPVSYNEQFF

J gene: TRBJ1-1
V gene: TRBV6-2/TRBV6-3
D gene: NA
clone size: NA
CDR3 DNA: TGTGCCAGCAGTTACTCTTCCTGGATTGGCAGGGGTCGATTTGAAGCTTTCTTT
CDR3 protein: CASSYSSWIGRGRFEAFF

J gene: TRBJ2-3
V gene: TRBV15
D gene: NA
clone size: few
CDR3 DNA: TGTGCCACCAGCAGAAGGACGGGAGATACGCAGTATTTT
CDR3 protein: CATSRRTGDTQYF

J gene: TRBJ2-5
V gene: TRBV20-1
D gene: NA
clone size: NA
CDR3 DNA: TGCAGTGCAGAGGACATTGGAGTAGAGACCCAGTACTTC
CDR3 protein: CSAEDIGVETQYF

J gene: TRBJ2-7
V gene: TRBV12-3/TRBV12-4
D gene: TRBD1
clone size: NA
CDR3 DNA: TGTGCCAGCAGTCCGGGACAGTTGAACGAGCAGTACTTC
CDR3 protein: CASSPGQLNEQYF

J gene: TRBJ2-7
V gene: TRBV12-3/TRBV12-4
D gene: NA
clone size: few
CDR3 DNA: TGTGCCAGCACCCGGGGGCCCTACGAGCAGTACTTC
CDR3 protein: CASTRGPYEQYF

J gene: TRBJ2-5
V gene: TRBV20-1
D gene: NA
clone size: few
CDR3 DNA: TGCAGTGCTAGAGATTACGGGGGAGAGAGAGAAGTCAAAGAGACCCAGTACTTC
CDR3 protein: CSARDYGGEREVKETQYF

J gene: TRBJ2-2
V gene: TRBV29-1
D gene: NA
clone size: few
CDR3 DNA: TGCAGCGTTGACTTCGGGGGTGGGCACACCGGGGAGCTGTTTTTT
CDR3 protein: CSVDFGGGHTGELFF

J gene: TRBJ2-5
V gene: TRBV12-3/TRBV12-4
D gene: TRBD1
clone size: NA
CDR3 DNA: TGTGCCAGCAGTTTCAACTACAGGGGATCCGGTGAGACCCAGTACTTC
CDR3 protein: CASSFNYRGSGETQYF

J gene: TRBJ2-7
V gene: TRBV28
D gene: NA
clone size: few
CDR3 DNA: TGTGCCAGCAACCCGCACAGGGAGGGAGACTACGAGCAGTACTTC
CDR3 protein: CASNPHREGDYEQYF

J gene: TRBJ2-1
V gene: TRBV27
D gene: TRBD2
clone size: NA
CDR3 DNA: TGTGCCAGCAGTTCCCCGGGACTAGCCTGGCATGAGCAGTTCTTC
CDR3 protein: CASSSPGLAWHEQFF

J gene: TRBJ2-3
V gene: TRBV12-3/TRBV12-4
D gene: NA
clone size: few
CDR3 DNA: TGTGCCAGCACACTCGGCCCGGACGACACAGATACGCAGTATTTT
CDR3 protein: CASTLGPDDTDTQYF

J gene: TRBJ1-2
V gene: TRBV4-2
D gene: TRBD1
clone size: NA
CDR3 DNA: TGTGCCAGCAGCCAAAGGGACAGTGCTGAAGCTAACTATGGCTACACCTTC
CDR3 protein: CASSQRDSAEANYGYTF

J gene: TRBJ2-7
V gene: TRBV5-1
D gene: NA
clone size: NA
CDR3 DNA: TGCGCCAGCAGCTTGGCGTCGGGCAAATACGAGCAGTACTTC
CDR3 protein: CASSLASGKYEQYF

J gene: TRBJ2-7
V gene: TRBV6-1
D gene: TRBD1
clone size: many
CDR3 DNA: TGTGCCAGCAGTGAATGGGACAGGGGGCGCGGATTGGACGAGCAGTACTTC
CDR3 protein: CASSEWDRGRGLDEQYF

J gene: TRBJ1-2
V gene: TRBV29-1
D gene: NA
clone size: few
CDR3 DNA: TGCAGCGTTGAAGATGCAGGGGTGGGGGGGGGCGTGGACTATGGCTACACCTTC
CDR3 protein: CSVEDAGVGGGVDYGYTF

J gene: TRBJ2-3
V gene: TRBV7-9
D gene: NA
clone size: few
CDR3 DNA: TGTGCCAGCAGCAGAGGTCACTCGGCAGATACGCAGTATTTT
CDR3 protein: CASSRGHSADTQYF

J gene: TRBJ2-1
V gene: TRBV6-4
D gene: NA
clone size: NA
CDR3 DNA: TGTGCCAGCAGTGTATCGGAGGGCTACTACAATGAGCAGTTCTTC
CDR3 protein: CASSVSEGYYNEQFF

J gene: TRBJ1-1
V gene: TRBV12-3/TRBV12-4
D gene: NA
clone size: many
CDR3 DNA: TGTGCCAGCAGCTCCACAGTGAACACTGAAGCTTTCTTT
CDR3 protein: CASSSTVNTEAFF

J gene: TRBJ1-1
V gene: TRBV10-3
D gene: NA
clone size: few
CDR3 DNA: TGTGCCATCAGTGAAGGGACAATCACTGAAGCTTTCTTT
CDR3 protein: CAISEGTITEAFF

J gene: TRBJ2-1
V gene: TRBV10-3
D gene: TRBD1
clone size: NA
CDR3 DNA: TGTGCCATCAGTGGCACAGGGGCGGCTGATGAGCAGTTCTTC
CDR3 protein: CAISGTGAADEQFF

J gene: TRBJ2-3
V gene: TRBV11-2
D gene: TRBD2
clone size: few
CDR3 DNA: TGTGCCAGCAGCCCGGGGACTAGCGGGTTCATCACAGATACGCAGTATTTT
CDR3 protein: CASSPGTSGFITDTQYF

J gene: TRBJ2-7
V gene: TRBV7-9
D gene: NA
clone size: few
CDR3 DNA: TGTGCCAGCAGCTTATTCGTCGGGGAGTCCTCCTACGAGCAGTACTTC
CDR3 protein: CASSLFVGESSYEQYF

J gene: TRBJ2-5
V gene: TRBV7-6
D gene: TRBD2
clone size: few
CDR3 DNA: TGTGCCAGCAGCTTACGGGAAGCGGGGTCGGAGACCCAGTACTTC
CDR3 protein: CASSLREAGSETQYF

J gene: TRBJ2-1
V gene: TRBV7-8
D gene: TRBD1
clone size: NA
CDR3 DNA: TGTGCCAGCAGCTCCGGACAGGTCGATGAGCAGTTCTTC
CDR3 protein: CASSSGQVDEQFF

J gene: TRBJ2-2
V gene: TRBV5-1
D gene: NA
clone size: few
CDR3 DNA: TGCGCCAGCAGCTTATGGCCAGCCGCGGGACGGGGCTTGTCCACCGGGGAGCTGTTTTTT
CDR3 protein: CASSLWPAAGRGLSTGELFF